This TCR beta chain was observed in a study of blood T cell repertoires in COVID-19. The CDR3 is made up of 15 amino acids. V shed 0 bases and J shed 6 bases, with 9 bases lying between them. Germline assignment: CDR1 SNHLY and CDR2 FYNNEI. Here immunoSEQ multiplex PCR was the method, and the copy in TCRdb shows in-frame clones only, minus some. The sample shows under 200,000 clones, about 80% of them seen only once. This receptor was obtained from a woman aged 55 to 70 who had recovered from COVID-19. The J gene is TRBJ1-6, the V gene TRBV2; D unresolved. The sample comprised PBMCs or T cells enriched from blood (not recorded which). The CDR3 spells CASSEATVRNSPLHF. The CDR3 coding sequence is TGTGCCAGCAGTGAAGCTACAGTACGTAATTCACCCCTCCACTTT.